Listed below are T cell receptor beta chains from one sample, sequenced in a study of identical twins. TCRdb called the 5' RACE reads again in MiXCR, with one record for every CDR3 protein. The sample consists of a few hundred thousand distinct CDR3 sequences, around 8.8% of them appearing once. The same data also contributed to another study, on yellow fever vaccine responses in identical twins.

The sequenced material came from CD8+ T cells sorted from blood. These receptors originate from a young woman in good health. CDR3s include the opening cysteine and the closing phenylalanine or tryptophan. Fields, in order: V gene, J gene, D gene, clone size, CDR3 DNA, CDR3 protein. The D gene is left open where the match is weak. The size field is filled for only some rows; it gives once, few, many or a size class.

TRBV10-3,TRBJ2-1,TRBD1,few,TGTGCCATCCGAATGACAGGGCCAAACTACAATGAGCAGTTCTTC,CAIRMTGPNYNEQFF
TRBV10-1,TRBJ2-1,NA,NA,TGCGCCAGCAGTGACCCCTTAACAGGCGATGAGCAGTTCTTC,CASSDPLTGDEQFF
TRBV7-8,TRBJ2-2,TRBD1,NA,TGTGTCAGCAGCTTAGCGACAGGGGGGACCGGGGAGCTGTTTTTT,CVSSLATGGTGELFF
TRBV11-2,TRBJ2-1,NA,few,TGTGCCAGCAGCTCGGCTTTAACGGGGAATGAGCAGTTCTTC,CASSSALTGNEQFF
TRBV20-1,TRBJ2-7,NA,few,TGCAGTGCTAGGATGGGGGAATCCCACGAGCAGTACTTC,CSARMGESHEQYF
TRBV7-9,TRBJ1-2,NA,NA,TGTGCCAGCAGCACCACCAGGGATAGCGACTATGGCTACACCTTC,CASSTTRDSDYGYTF
TRBV5-6,TRBJ2-7,NA,many,TGTGCCAGCAGGATTGGCGGGGGCTTAGGCGAGCAGTACTTC,CASRIGGGLGEQYF
TRBV5-1,TRBJ2-3,TRBD1,many,TGCGCCAGCAGCGGGGACAGGGTCCCAGATACGCAGTATTTT,CASSGDRVPDTQYF
TRBV28,TRBJ2-7,NA,many,TGTGCCAGCAGAAAGCTACAGGGTCAGGGCGAGCAGTACTTC,CASRKLQGQGEQYF
TRBV12-3/TRBV12-4,TRBJ2-3,TRBD2,NA,TGTGCCAGCAGCTCCCGAGGACTAGCGGGAGTGGATACGCAGTATTTT,CASSSRGLAGVDTQYF
TRBV12-3/TRBV12-4,TRBJ2-3,NA,many,TGTGCCAGCAGTTTCGGGGAAGATACGCAGTATTTT,CASSFGEDTQYF
TRBV6-4,TRBJ2-7,TRBD2,many,TGTGCCAGCAGTGACTCAGCTAGCGGCGAGCAGTACTTC,CASSDSASGEQYF
TRBV6-5,TRBJ2-7,NA,few,TGTGCCAGCAGTTACTCGATATCAGGGTTTCCCTACGAGCAGTACTTC,CASSYSISGFPYEQYF